The 23 T cell receptor beta chains in this list originate from one sample, sequenced in a study of Ad26.COV2.S vaccination and SARS-CoV-2 variants. TCRdb's table, derived via immunoSEQ multiplex PCR, lists solely in-frame clones and lacks some. Of about 180,000 clones listed, about 83% are singletons. The sample was peripheral blood, taken after recovery from COVID-19. The source is a human donor who had recovered from COVID-19.

The rearrangement joins TRBV24-1 to TRBJ2-3, with no clear D. The germline V and J ends were trimmed by 11 bases and 4 bases, with 9 bases remaining between them. The germline V gene has CDR1 KGHDR and CDR2 SFDVKD. The CDR3 extends over 11 amino acids. Here the CDR3 DNA reads TGTGCCATCTCAGTGGCAGATACGCAGTATTTT. Its translation: CAISVADTQYF.

This clone appeared once. The chain couples TRBV5-4 to TRBJ1-4; D possibly corresponds to TRBD1 (6 bases). Germline loops: CDR1 SGHNT, CDR2 YYREEE (reference sequence). The CDR3 runs 13 residues. The chain's CDR3 is CASQGAEYEKLFF. In nucleotides, the CDR3 is TGTGCTTCACAGGGAGCGGAATATGAAAAACTGTTTTTT.

V is TRBV7-2 and J is TRBJ1-5; D remains unclear. Germline V gene data show CDR1 as SGHTA and CDR2 as FQGNSA. The V gene lost 5 bases and the J gene lost 0 bases, with 11 bases spanning the gap. This CDR3 spans 15 amino acids. The CDR3 sequence: CASSPFKLSNQPQHF. In DNA form, the CDR3 reads TGTGCCAGCAGCCCCTTTAAACTTAGCAATCAGCCCCAGCATTTT.

The genes are TRBV19 and TRBJ1-2; D gene ambiguous. This CDR3 spans 14 amino acids. Trimming removed 3 bases at V and 7 bases at J, with 15 bases between. CDR1 and CDR2 from the germline V gene are LNHDA and SQIVND (reference sequence). CDR3 region: CASSIEAPRSGYTF. The CDR3, as DNA: TGTGCCAGTAGTATTGAAGCCCCGAGGAGTGGCTACACCTTC.

The rearrangement links TRBV9 to TRBJ2-5, with D perhaps TRBD1 (6 bases). CDR1 and CDR2 from the germline V gene are SGDLS and YYNGEE. Trimming shortened V by 3 bases and J by 5 bases, and 17 bases separated the two germline ends. The CDR3 is 15 amino acids. The CDR3 reads CASSDPGDPSETQYF. CDR3 DNA: TGTGCCAGCAGCGATCCAGGGGACCCGAGTGAGACCCAGTACTTC. Together with reference TRBV9 and TRBJ2-5, the CDR3 gives the full variable domain: DSGVTQTPKHLITATGQRVTLRCSPRSGDLSVYWYQQSLDQGLQFLIQYYNGEERAKGNILERFSAQQFPDLHSELNLSSLELGDSALYFCASSDPGDPSETQYFGPGTRLLVL.

The rearrangement uses TRBV30 and TRBJ2-1; D gene ambiguous. The germline CDR1 and CDR2 sequences are GTSNPN and SVGIG (reference sequence). This CDR3 spans 11 amino acids. Trimming pared 0 bases from V and 8 bases from J, leaving 5 bases between. CDR3 protein: CAWSVADEQFF. The DNA for the CDR3 is TGTGCCTGGAGTGTGGCTGATGAGCAGTTCTTC.

This rearrangement joins TRBV4-1 to TRBJ2-7, with D perhaps matching TRBD2 (6 bases). The CDR3 is 14 amino acids. Germline V gives CDR1 MGHRA, CDR2 YSYEKL. V lost 3 bases, J lost 7 bases, and 16 bases lay in between. Here the CDR3 DNA reads TGCGCCAGCAGCCAGGGACTCGGAGCGTATGAGCAGTACTTC. Its translation is CASSQGLGAYEQYF.

This sequence joins TRBV14 and TRBJ1-4; D is undetermined. V lost 1 base, J lost 10 bases, and 10 bases lay in between. Per germline, CDR1 SGHDN and CDR2 FVKESK. The CDR3 contains 13 residues. CDR3 residues: CASSQAGLGKLFF. The CDR3 DNA is TGTGCCAGCAGCCAAGCCGGGCTTGGAAAACTGTTTTTT. Complete variable domain (other parts from reference TRBV14 and TRBJ1-4): EAGVTQFPSHSVIEKGQTVTLRCDPISGHDNLYWYRRVMGKEIKFLLHFVKESKQDESGMPNNRFLAERTGGTYSTLKVQPAELEDSGVYFCASSQAGLGKLFFGSGTQLSVL.

In this sample, this clone turned up once. The chain is built from TRBV28 and TRBJ1-2; D unresolved. Germline assignment: CDR1 MDHEN and CDR2 SYDVKM. This CDR3 has 14 residues. V was trimmed by 2 bases and J by 4 bases, leaving 11 bases between them. The CDR3 DNA is TGTGCCAGCAGTTTAGGGTCCGCTGTCTATGGCTACACCTTC. Protein product: CASSLGSAVYGYTF.

The rearrangement uses TRBV5-6 and TRBJ2-1; TRBD2 agrees at 7 bases. Germline loops: CDR1 SGHDT, CDR2 YYEEEE. J lost 6 bases, V lost 4 bases, and 10 bases had no gene match. The CDR3 length is 15 residues. CDR3 sequence: CASSPGLKLGNEQFF. The CDR3 DNA reads TGTGCCAGCAGCCCGGGACTAAAGTTAGGCAATGAGCAGTTCTTC.

V is TRBV18 and J is TRBJ2-3; 9 positions match TRBD1. CDR3 length equals 14 residues. Germline V CDR1 and CDR2: KGHSH, LQKENI. V was pared by 8 bases and J by 7 bases, with 10 bases of the junction left unmatched. The CDR3 spells CASARDREMNTQYF. The CDR3 DNA is TGTGCCAGCGCCCGGGACAGGGAAATGAATACGCAGTATTTT.

The chain carries TRBV7-8 and TRBJ1-1; D unclear. Trimming removed 5 bases from V and 0 bases from J, with 13 bases in between. Germline V gene sequence: CDR1 SGHVS, CDR2 FQNEAQ. The CDR3 totals 15 residues. CDR3 residues: CASSLATSMNTEAFF. CDR3 DNA: TGTGCCAGCAGCCTCGCGACAAGCATGAACACTGAAGCTTTCTTT.

The chain has TRBV19 and TRBJ2-7; 7 bases are a match to TRBD1. V trimming: 6 bases; J trimming: 0 bases; junction bases outside the gene matches: 11. The V gene's germline CDR1 is LNHDA and CDR2 SQIVND (reference sequence). CDR3 size: 16 residues. Written as DNA, the CDR3 is TGTGCCAGTAGGGTGCCGGGACAGAAAAGCTCCTACGAGCAGTACTTC. It translates to CASRVPGQKSSYEQYF.

The chain has TRBV11-2 and TRBJ2-7; D possibly uses TRBD1 or TRBD2 (5 bases each). Trimming removed 5 bases at V and 7 bases at J, with 15 bases between. CDR3 size: 13 residues. Germline CDR1 and CDR2: SGHAT and FQNNGV. The CDR3 sequence is CASSPRTWGEQYF. The CDR3 coding sequence is TGTGCCAGCAGCCCCCGGACCTGGGGGGAGCAGTACTTC.

This clone appeared a single time. This chain's CDR3 is CASSLVGRSTAFF. CDR3 DNA sequence: TGCGCCAGCAGCTTGGTTGGGAGGTCGACAGCTTTCTTT. The chain couples TRBV5-1 to TRBJ1-1, with D unclear. From germline, CDR1 is SGHRS and CDR2 YFSETQ. The length of the CDR3 is 13 residues. The ends were cut back, 0 bases at V and 10 bases at J, with 13 bases in the middle. Filled out from reference TRBV5-1 and TRBJ1-1, the complete variable domain reads KAGVTQTPRYLIKTRGQQVTLSCSPISGHRSVSWYQQTPGQGLQFLFEYFSETQRNKGNFPGRFSGRQFSNSRSEMNVSTLELGDSALYLCASSLVGRSTAFFGQGTRLTVV.

The chain has TRBV19 and TRBJ2-5; 10 bases fit TRBD1. The CDR3 contains 15 residues. The V segment lost 4 bases and the J segment 5 bases; nucleotides outside the gene matches: 7. The germline V gene encodes CDR1 LNHDA and CDR2 SQIVND (reference sequence). As DNA, the CDR3 is TGTGCCAGTAGTAGCGGGACAGGGGTCGGGGAGACCCAGTACTTC. Translating gives CASSSGTGVGETQYF. Based on the CDR3 plus reference TRBV19 and TRBJ2-5, the full variable domain is DGGITQSPKYLFRKEGQNVTLSCEQNLNHDAMYWYRQDPGQGLRLIYYSQIVNDFQKGDIAEGYSVSREKKESFPLTVTSAQKNPTAFYLCASSSGTGVGETQYFGPGTRLLVL.

The chain joins TRBV5-5 to TRBJ1-2; a possible D gene is TRBD1 (5 bases). The CDR3 length is 14 residues. CDR1 SGHKS and CDR2 YYEKEE come from the germline V gene (reference sequence). The V gene lost 2 bases and the J gene lost 7 bases, with 15 bases spanning the gap. The CDR3 region is CASSFAPGRAGYTF. The DNA of the CDR3 is TGTGCCAGCAGCTTCGCACCAGGGAGGGCTGGCTACACCTTC. Variable domain in full (rest from reference TRBV5-5 and TRBJ1-2): DAGVTQSPTHLIKTRGQQVTLRCSPISGHKSVSWYQQVLGQGPQFIFQYYEKEERGRGNFPDRFSARQFPNYSSELNVNALLLGDSALYLCASSFAPGRAGYTFGSGTRLTVV.

J is TRBJ2-7 and V is TRBV6-5; D not certain. CDR1 is MNHEY and CDR2 is SVGAGI in the germline V gene. The CDR3 has 12 residues. Trimming removed 8 bases at V and 0 bases at J, with 8 bases between. The CDR3 here is CASLDDSYEQYF. As DNA, the CDR3 is TGTGCCAGCCTTGATGACTCCTACGAGCAGTACTTC.

The V and J genes are TRBV5-1 and TRBJ2-1; TRBD2 matches 11 bases. The V gene's germline CDR1 is SGHRS and CDR2 YFSETQ. The CDR3 extends over 15 amino acids. Trimming took 4 bases from V and 4 from J; bases not matched to a gene: 4. CDR3 nucleotide sequence: TGCGCCAGCAGCATTAGCGGGGGGGCGTACAATGAGCAGTTCTTC. Its translation is CASSISGGAYNEQFF.

The genes are TRBV18 and TRBJ1-1, with D unresolved. Germline assignment: CDR1 KGHSH and CDR2 LQKENI. The CDR3 totals 13 residues. V lost 6 bases and J lost 1, with 9 bases in between. Here the CDR3 DNA reads TGTGCCAGCTCGCGGACGGCGAACACTGAAGCTTTCTTT. This gives the protein CASSRTANTEAFF.

The CDR3 DNA reads TGTGCCAGTAGTCCCCGGTCGACAGGGTTGGACAATGAGCAGTTCTTC. It is translated as CASSPRSTGLDNEQFF. The chain is built from TRBV19 and TRBJ2-1; 7 nucleotides align to TRBD1. The germline CDR1 and CDR2 sequences are LNHDA and SQIVND (reference sequence). V was pared by 5 bases and J by 5 bases, with 12 bases of the junction left unmatched. This CDR3 spans 16 amino acids.

V and J are TRBV3-1 (or the pseudogene TRBV3-2) and TRBJ2-3, with D hard to call. The CDR3 has 15 amino acids. The V end lost 6 bases, the J end lost 0 bases, and 13 bases lay between the germline ends. Germline V lookup: CDR1 LGHDT, CDR2 YNNKEL (reference sequence). The CDR3 DNA reads TGTGCCAGCAGTCCACGGGCGGTTAGCACAGATACGCAGTATTTT. Residues: CASSPRAVSTDTQYF.

This clone was detected only a few times. The chain links TRBV20-1 to TRBJ2-2; D unclear. The CDR3 extends over 11 amino acids. The V end was cut by 4 bases, the J end by 4 bases, with 4 bases between. Germline loops: CDR1 DFQATT, CDR2 SNEGSKA (reference sequence). The CDR3 protein is CSAKPTGELFF. The CDR3 DNA follows: TGCAGTGCTAAACCCACCGGGGAGCTGTTTTTT.